Shown below are 30 T cell receptor beta chains from a single sample sequenced in a study of OX40 agonist ivuxolimab in advanced cancers. The protocol was immunoSEQ multiplex PCR, while the TCRdb copy is restricted to in-frame clones and leaves out a portion. Of approximately 76,000 clones listed, about 89% are singletons. The source was CD4+ or CD8+ T cells sorted from blood, collected in a trial of the OX40 agonist ivuxolimab. These receptors all come from an adult with an advanced solid tumor such as melanoma, head and neck, liver or kidney cancer.

The chain couples TRBV5-4 to TRBJ2-7; 9 nucleotides align to TRBD1. The CDR3 sequence is 17 residues long. The J segment lost 0 bases and the V segment lost 3 bases, leaving 10 bases of the junction unmatched. Germline V gene lookup returns CDR1 SGHNT and CDR2 YYREEE (reference sequence). The CDR3 DNA reads as TGTGCCAGCAGCTCGAAACAGGGGGCCAGGAGCTCCTACGAGCAGTACTTC. Translated, it gives CASSSKQGARSSYEQYF. Full variable domain (outside the CDR3, taken from reference TRBV5-4 and TRBJ2-7): ETGVTQSPTHLIKTRGQQVTLRCSSQSGHNTVSWYQQALGQGPQFIFQYYREEENGRGNFPPRFSGLQFPNYSSELNVNALELDDSALYLCASSSKQGARSSYEQYFGPGTRLTVT.

The J gene is TRBJ2-7, the V gene TRBV6-6; D perhaps matches TRBD2 (6 bases). Germline V gives CDR1 MNHNY, CDR2 SVGAGI (reference sequence). The CDR3 has 14 residues. The germline V and J ends were trimmed by 7 bases and 4 bases, with 17 bases remaining between them. DNA for the CDR3: TGTGCCAGCACCTCACGGGAGCCCAAATACGAGCAGTACTTC. Protein: CASTSREPKYEQYF.

This clone was recorded only once. The chain joins TRBV11-2 to TRBJ2-7; D remains unclear. The germline CDR1 and CDR2 sequences are SGHAT and FQNNGV. The CDR3 loop spans 11 amino acids. V dropped 5 bases and J dropped 9 bases, with 11 bases sitting between them. The CDR3 reads CASSRTTGQYF. The DNA for the CDR3 is TGTGCCAGCAGCAGAACGACCGGGCAGTACTTC.

The rearrangement joins TRBV7-8 to TRBJ2-5, with TRBD2 matching over 9 bases. The CDR3 has 14 amino acids. The trim removed 4 bases at V and 5 bases at J, leaving 5 bases unmatched. From germline, CDR1 is SGHVS and CDR2 FQNEAQ. CDR3 nucleotides: TGTGCCAGCAGCTCCCTAGCGGGGTTGGAGACCCAGTACTTC. It is translated as CASSSLAGLETQYF.

This clone was recorded a few times. The rearrangement uses TRBV30 and TRBJ2-3; 9 bases agree with TRBD1. CDR1 GTSNPN and CDR2 SVGIG come from the germline V gene (reference sequence). This CDR3 region has 15 residues. V gave up 0 bases and J gave up 1 base; unmatched junction bases: 2. The CDR3 spells CAWSVRTGGTDTQYF. The CDR3 region has the DNA TGTGCCTGGAGTGTACGGACAGGGGGCACAGATACGCAGTATTTT.

The rearrangement links TRBV5-6 to TRBJ2-3; 10 bases line up with TRBD2. This CDR3 comprises 15 residues. The V gene's germline CDR1 is SGHDT and CDR2 YYEEEE. V lost 2 bases to trimming and J lost 2 bases; unmatched junction nucleotides: 2. In nucleotides, the CDR3 is TGTGCCAGCAGCTTAGCGGGAGGGCCCACAGATACGCAGTATTTT. Translation: CASSLAGGPTDTQYF.

CDR3 region: CASSLESPGALSEQYF. The DNA for the CDR3 is TGCGCCAGCAGCTTGGAATCTCCCGGGGCCCTCTCCGAGCAGTACTTC. The V and J genes are TRBV5-1 and TRBJ2-7; either TRBD1 or TRBD2 may supply D (5 bases each). V lost 0 bases to trimming and J lost 6 bases, with 19 bases between them. The CDR3 totals 16 residues. Germline V gene lookup returns CDR1 SGHRS and CDR2 YFSETQ.

The CDR3 bases are TGTGCCAGCAGTGAATACGGCTCAAGGACTGAAGCTTTCTTT. Its protein is CASSEYGSRTEAFF. The V gene is TRBV6-1, the J gene TRBJ1-1; D is undetermined. The length of the CDR3 is 14 residues. Between the trimmed V and J ends, which lost 2 bases and 5 bases, there was a span of 12 bases. CDR1 MNHNS and CDR2 SASEGT come from the germline V gene.

The chain carries TRBV5-1 and TRBJ2-2; weak D call: TRBD2 (6 bases). This CDR3 is 15 amino acids long. Germline assignment: CDR1 SGHRS and CDR2 YFSETQ. Trimming took off 2 bases at V and 3 bases at J, with 11 bases between the two ends. DNA of the CDR3: TGCGCCAGCAGCTTACGCGGGGCCGACACCGGGGAGCTGTTTTTT. The encoded protein is CASSLRGADTGELFF.

The CDR3 spells CASSLGGGNTDTQYF. The CDR3 DNA is TGCGCCAGCAGCCTCGGGGGCGGAAACACAGATACGCAGTATTTT. This rearrangement joins TRBV5-1 to TRBJ2-3; D possibly matches TRBD1 or TRBD2 (6 bases each). The CDR3 loop spans 15 amino acids. Trimming removed 4 bases from V and 2 bases from J, with 14 bases in between. Germline V CDR1 and CDR2: SGHRS, YFSETQ.

V is TRBV9 and J is TRBJ1-2; D remains unclear. The CDR3 runs to 16 residues. The germline gives CDR1 SGDLS, CDR2 YYNGEE. Trimming cost V 0 bases and J 6 bases, with 18 bases left between them. The CDR3 DNA reads as TGTGCCAGCAGCGTAGCTACCGAGGTCTTCGGACATGGCTACACCTTC. Translating it yields CASSVATEVFGHGYTF.

A few counts support this clone. The CDR3 bases are TGTGCCAGCAGACTGACAGGGAGTACCTATGGCTACACCTTC. It codes for CASRLTGSTYGYTF. The chain couples TRBV6-5 to TRBJ1-2, with 7 positions matching TRBD1. This CDR3 has 14 residues. The trim removed 6 bases at V and 4 bases at J, leaving 8 bases unmatched. Germline V gives CDR1 MNHEY, CDR2 SVGAGI.

The chain combines TRBV23-1 with TRBJ2-3; tentative D call: TRBD2 (6 bases). TRBV23-1 is filed as an ORF, its function uncertain. V was cut by 0 bases and J by 15 bases, with 10 bases left in between. This CDR3 is 11 amino acids long. The CDR3 bases are TGCGCCAGCAGTCAATCACTAGCAAAATATTTT. It yields the protein CASSQSLAKYF.

The chain uses TRBV18 and TRBJ2-7; weak D call: TRBD1 (6 bases). Trimming removed 5 bases at V and 0 bases at J, with 11 bases between. The CDR3 spans 14 residues. Germline V CDR1 and CDR2: KGHSH, LQKENI. CDR3 DNA: TGTGCCAGCTCAAGGGAACAGGGCTCCTACGAGCAGTACTTC. It specifies CASSREQGSYEQYF.

This clone was picked up one time. The V gene is TRBV11-3, the J gene TRBJ1-1; 9 positions match TRBD1. The CDR3 is 14 residues long. V trimming: 5 bases; J trimming: 8 bases; junction bases outside the gene matches: 9. Germline V CDR1 and CDR2: SGHNT, YENEEA. The CDR3 DNA is TGTGCCAGCAGCGCCGGGACAGGGATAACCGAAGCTTTCTTT. It codes for CASSAGTGITEAFF.

This chain joins TRBV6-5 and TRBJ1-1; the match to TRBD1 covers 7 bases. V was pared by 6 bases and J by 5 bases, with 3 bases of the junction left unmatched. The CDR3 has 12 residues. In germline, CDR1 is MNHEY, CDR2 SVGAGI. This CDR3 reads CASSAGGTEAFF. As DNA, the CDR3 is TGTGCCAGCAGCGCAGGGGGGACTGAAGCTTTCTTT.

Worth noting for this clone: The junction differs from germline at one of its ends, possibly a read error. J is TRBJ1-4 and V is TRBV5-3; D call uncertain. TRBV5-3 is an open reading frame whose function is uncertain. CDR3 size: 8 residues. CDR3 sequence: CARSLRVF. In nucleotides, the CDR3 is TGTGCCAGAAGCTTGCGGGTTTTT.

This clone occurred a few times. V gene TRBV30 combines with J gene TRBJ1-5; TRBD1 matches at 7 bases. The CDR3 runs 14 residues. Per the germline V gene, CDR1 is GTSNPN and CDR2 is SVGIG (reference sequence). V shed 3 bases, J shed 4 bases, and the junction held 6 bases outside the gene matches. The CDR3 is CAWRGARGNQPQHF. Here the CDR3 DNA reads TGTGCCTGGAGGGGGGCCAGGGGGAATCAGCCCCAGCATTTT.

This clone was detected once. This chain uses TRBV6-5 with TRBJ1-4; the D is unclear. CDR1 and CDR2 from the germline V gene are MNHEY and SVGAGI. V lost 6 bases to trimming and J lost 0 bases, with 8 bases between them. CDR3 size: 14 residues. Here the CDR3 reads CASSGIATNEKLFF. The CDR3 coding sequence is TGTGCCAGCAGCGGTATTGCAACTAATGAAAAACTGTTTTTT.

The chain combines TRBV30 with TRBJ1-4, with D perhaps matching TRBD1 (5 bases). Looked up from germline, CDR1 is GTSNPN and CDR2 is SVGIG (reference sequence). V lost 5 bases to trimming and J lost 8 bases, with 9 bases between them. The CDR3 length is 11 residues. This CDR3 is CAWGQGEKLFF. CDR3 nucleotides: TGTGCCTGGGGACAAGGGGAAAAACTGTTTTTT.

The rearrangement links TRBV5-1 to TRBJ1-1, with D possibly matching TRBD1 (6 bases). The V gene lost 1 base and the J gene lost 4 bases, with 11 bases spanning the gap. The CDR3 is 14 amino acids. Germline V gene sequence: CDR1 SGHRS, CDR2 YFSETQ. The CDR3 spells CASSLIAGATEAFF. As DNA, the CDR3 is TGCGCCAGCAGCTTGATCGCAGGGGCCACTGAAGCTTTCTTT.

CDR3 bases: TGTGCCAGCAGCTTGGCCGGGTCAAGACCTAACACCGGGGAGCTGTTTTTT. Encoded protein: CASSLAGSRPNTGELFF. This sequence joins TRBV5-6 and TRBJ2-2; no clear D gene. CDR3 length: 17 residues. The V and J ends lost 0 bases and 2 bases respectively, with 14 bases between them. CDR1 and CDR2 from the germline V gene are SGHDT and YYEEEE.

This rearrangement joins TRBV14 to TRBJ2-6; the D is unclear. The CDR3 runs to 15 residues. Per the germline V gene, CDR1 is SGHDN and CDR2 is FVKESK. Trimming stripped 1 base from V and 4 bases from J, with 8 bases between. CDR3 protein: CASSQGHAGANVLTF. In DNA, the CDR3 is TGTGCCAGCAGCCAAGGTCACGCGGGGGCCAACGTCCTGACTTTC.

J is TRBJ2-5 and V is TRBV25-1; 8 positions agree with TRBD1. The germline V gene encodes CDR1 MGHDK and CDR2 SYGVNS. Losses at the gene ends were 2 bases for V and 5 bases for J; bases not matched to a gene: 7. This CDR3 has 15 residues. CDR3 sequence: CASSEVGQGLETQYF. The DNA for the CDR3 is TGTGCCAGCAGTGAAGTCGGACAGGGCTTGGAGACCCAGTACTTC.

The J gene is TRBJ2-3, the V gene TRBV7-3; TRBD1 is a possible D gene (6 bases). Trimming pared 2 bases from V and 2 bases from J, leaving 8 bases between. There are 14 residues in the CDR3. Per germline, CDR1 SGHTA and CDR2 FQGTGA. The CDR3 region has the DNA TGTGCCAGCAGCTTAGACAGGATCACAGATACGCAGTATTTT. Amino acid sequence: CASSLDRITDTQYF.

V is TRBV30 and J is TRBJ1-4; no reliable D call. The CDR3 sequence is 14 residues long. V was shortened by 2 bases and J by 6 bases, with 13 bases between the two germline ends. Germline assignment: CDR1 GTSNPN and CDR2 SVGIG (reference sequence). CDR3 amino acids: CAWSIRMGDEKLFF. The CDR3 DNA reads as TGTGCCTGGAGTATCCGGATGGGTGATGAAAAACTGTTTTTT.

The V call is TRBV5-1, the J call TRBJ1-3; 7 nucleotides agree with TRBD1. CDR3 size: 15 residues. After removal of 2 bases from V and 0 bases from J, the junction contained 2 bases not matched to a gene. Germline CDR1 SGHRS, CDR2 YFSETQ. Here the CDR3 reads CASSLQGSSGNTIYF. Written as DNA, the CDR3 is TGCGCCAGCAGCTTACAGGGGAGCTCTGGAAACACCATATATTTT.

The rearrangement links TRBV7-9 to TRBJ2-1; D perhaps matches TRBD1 (6 bases). V shed 4 bases and J shed 3 bases, with 13 bases lying between them. The CDR3 is 15 residues long. Per germline, CDR1 SEHNR and CDR2 FQNEAQ (reference sequence). The CDR3 bases are TGTGCCAGCAGCTCAACGGGACACCACTACAATGAGCAGTTCTTC. Amino acid sequence: CASSSTGHHYNEQFF.

The chain recombines TRBV10-2 with TRBJ2-7; 10 nucleotides match TRBD1. Germline values: CDR1 WSHSY, CDR2 SAAADI. V lost 6 bases and J lost 7; bases outside the gene matches: 12. This CDR3 spans 15 amino acids. The chain's CDR3 is CASRSGTGDTGEQYF. In DNA, the CDR3 is TGCGCCAGCAGATCCGGGACAGGGGATACGGGGGAGCAGTACTTC.

This chain joins TRBV11-3 and TRBJ2-1, with 11 nucleotides matching TRBD2. Germline-derived CDR1 and CDR2 are SGHNT and YENEEA. V shed 3 bases and J 2 bases; nucleotides not matched to a gene: 0. The CDR3 consists of 15 residues. Here the CDR3 DNA reads TGTGCCAGCAGCTTTAGCGGGAGGGCCTACAATGAGCAGTTCTTC. Translation gives CASSFSGRAYNEQFF.